The clone carrying this TCR beta chain was recorded at least ten times. The entry originates in a study of neurological immune-mediated disorders. TCRdb used MiXCR to reprocess the 5' RACE reads, holding one entry per CDR3 protein. This sample yields around 68,000 distinct CDR3 sequences, of which around 4% are seen a single time; about 2.4% belongs to the top ten. The CDR3 sequence is 15 residues long. CDR1 and CDR2 from the germline V gene are MDHEN and SYDVKM. The V and J ends lost 6 bases and 1 base respectively, with 13 bases between them. Unsorted libraries were derived from 2 million PBMCs stored at -80 C.

The rearrangement links TRBV28 to TRBJ2-1; D uncertain. Sequencing input: PBMCs. This clonotype originated in a man aged 45-60 years with multiple sclerosis. For the CDR3, the DNA is TGTGCCAGCAGGCCCTGGACGGTATCCTACAATGAGCAGTTCTTC. Protein product: CASRPWTVSYNEQFF.